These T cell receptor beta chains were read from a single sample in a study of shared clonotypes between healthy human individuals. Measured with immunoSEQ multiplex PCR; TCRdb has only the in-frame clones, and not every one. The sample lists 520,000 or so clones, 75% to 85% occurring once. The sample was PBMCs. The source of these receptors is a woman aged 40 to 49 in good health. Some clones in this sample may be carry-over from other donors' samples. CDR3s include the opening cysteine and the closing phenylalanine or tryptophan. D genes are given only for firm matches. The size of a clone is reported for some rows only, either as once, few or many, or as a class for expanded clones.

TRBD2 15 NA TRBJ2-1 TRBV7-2 CASRSPGLVNNEQFF TGTGCCAGCAGATCTCCGGGACTAGTAAACAATGAGCAGTTCTTC
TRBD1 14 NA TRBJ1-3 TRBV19 CASIEGASGNTIYF TGTGCCAGTATTGAGGGGGCATCTGGAAACACCATATATTTT
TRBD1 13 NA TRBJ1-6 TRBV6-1 CASSGDRGSPLHF TGTGCCAGCAGTGGGGACAGGGGTTCACCCCTCCACTTT
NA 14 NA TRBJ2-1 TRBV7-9 CASSPRGAYNEQFF TGTGCCAGCAGCCCCCGTGGAGCCTACAATGAGCAGTTCTTC
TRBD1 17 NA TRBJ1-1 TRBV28 CASSLGKRTGVGTEAFF TGTGCCAGCAGTTTGGGCAAGAGAACAGGGGTCGGCACTGAAGCTTTCTTT
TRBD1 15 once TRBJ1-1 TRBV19 CASSRGTASNTEAFF TGTGCCAGTAGTAGGGGGACAGCGTCGAACACTGAAGCTTTCTTT
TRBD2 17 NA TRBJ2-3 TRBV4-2 CASSQDGTSGGADTQYF TGTGCCAGCAGCCAAGATGGGACTAGCGGTGGTGCAGATACGCAGTATTTT
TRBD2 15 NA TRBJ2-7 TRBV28 CASSSLGLAFNEQYF TGTGCCAGCAGTTCATTGGGACTAGCGTTTAACGAGCAGTACTTC
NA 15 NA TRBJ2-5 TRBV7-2 CASSEQGLASETQYF TGTGCCAGCAGCGAGCAGGGCCTGGCCTCAGAGACCCAGTACTTC
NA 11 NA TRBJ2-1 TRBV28 CASSSGAPQFF TGTGCCAGCAGTTCCGGGGCCCCTCAGTTCTTC
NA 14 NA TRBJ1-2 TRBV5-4 CASSYRTANYGYTF TGTGCCAGCAGCTATAGGACAGCTAACTATGGCTACACCTTC
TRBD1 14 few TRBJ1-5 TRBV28 CASSSGGYNQPQHF TGTGCCAGCAGCTCAGGGGGCTACAATCAGCCCCAGCATTTT
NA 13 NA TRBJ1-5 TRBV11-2 CASSSGVLQPQHF TGTGCCAGCAGCTCGGGGGTTCTCCAGCCCCAGCATTTT
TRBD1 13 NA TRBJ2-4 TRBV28 CASSGTGKNIQYF TGTGCCAGCAGTGGGACAGGGAAAAACATTCAGTACTTC
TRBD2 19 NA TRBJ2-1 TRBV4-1 CASSQDTSLAGRSYNEQFF TGCGCCAGCAGCCAAGATACCTCCTTAGCGGGGCGGTCCTACAATGAGCAGTTCTTC
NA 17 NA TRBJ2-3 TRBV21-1 CASSNRIAGGPEDTQYF TGTGCCAGCAGCAATAGGATAGCGGGAGGGCCCGAAGATACGCAGTATTTT
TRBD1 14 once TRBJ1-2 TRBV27 CASREQGVGHGYTF TGTGCCAGCAGGGAGCAGGGGGTAGGGCATGGCTACACCTTC
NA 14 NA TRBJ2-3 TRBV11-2 CASSLERGTDTQYF TGTGCCAGCAGCTTAGAAAGGGGCACAGATACGCAGTATTTT
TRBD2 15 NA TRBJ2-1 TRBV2 CASSDRRGGNNEQFF TGTGCCAGCAGTGACCGGAGGGGAGGGAACAATGAGCAGTTCTTC
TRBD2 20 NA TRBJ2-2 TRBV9 CASSVVSYGLASGRTGELFF TGTGCCAGCAGCGTAGTCTCTTACGGCTTGGCAAGCGGGAGGACCGGGGAGCTGTTTTTT
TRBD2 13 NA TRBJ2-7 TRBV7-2 CASSLVIGGEQYF TGTGCCAGCAGCTTAGTCATCGGGGGGGAGCAGTACTTC
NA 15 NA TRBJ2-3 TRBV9 CASSVGGASTDTQYF TGTGCCAGCAGCGTAGGGGGGGCTAGCACGGATACGCAGTATTTT
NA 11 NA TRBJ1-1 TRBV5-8 CASSPLEEAFF TGTGCCAGCAGCCCTCTCGAAGAAGCTTTCTTT
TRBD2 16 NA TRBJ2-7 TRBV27 CASSRLAGGLSYEQYF TGTGCCAGCAGTCGACTAGCGGGAGGTCTTTCCTACGAGCAGTACTTC
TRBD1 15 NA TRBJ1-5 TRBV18 CASSIDRDSHQPQHF TGTGCCAGCTCGATAGACCGGGACAGTCATCAGCCCCAGCATTTT
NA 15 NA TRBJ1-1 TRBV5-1 CASSLVISGDTEAFF TGCGCCAGCAGCTTGGTAATTTCGGGGGACACTGAAGCTTTCTTT
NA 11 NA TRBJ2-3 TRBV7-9 CASSSYNTQYF TGTGCCAGCAGTTCGTATAATACGCAGTATTTT
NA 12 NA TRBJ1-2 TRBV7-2 CASSPLSSGYTF TGTGCCAGCAGCCCGCTCTCATCCGGCTACACCTTC
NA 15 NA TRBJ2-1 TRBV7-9 CASSTRLGNGNEQFF TGTGCCAGCAGCACCAGACTAGGGAATGGGAATGAGCAGTTCTTC
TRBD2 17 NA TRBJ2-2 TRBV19 CASSSLGSGTNTGELFF TGTGCCAGTAGTTCTCTCGGTAGCGGGACGAACACCGGGGAGCTGTTTTTT
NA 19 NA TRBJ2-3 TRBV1 CTSSQDHLSGRTFTDTQYF TGCACCAGCAGCCAAGACCACCTTAGCGGGAGGACCTTCACAGATACGCAGTATTTT
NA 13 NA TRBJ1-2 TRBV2 CASSPGPGGGYTF TGTGCCAGCAGTCCCGGACCGGGAGGGGGCTACACCTTC
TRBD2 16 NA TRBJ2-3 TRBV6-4 CASSRAGGAGTDTQYF TGTGCCAGCAGCCGGGCGGGAGGGGCCGGCACAGATACGCAGTATTTT
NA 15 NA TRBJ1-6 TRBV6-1 CASSEIPRVNSPLHF TGTGCCAGCAGTGAAATTCCCAGGGTGAATTCACCCCTCCACTTT
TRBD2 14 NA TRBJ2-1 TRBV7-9 CASSDGLVGNEQFF TGTGCCAGCAGCGATGGACTAGTTGGCAATGAGCAGTTCTTC
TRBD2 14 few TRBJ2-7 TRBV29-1 CSASGLAGGVEQYF TGCAGCGCGTCGGGACTAGCGGGAGGCGTCGAGCAGTACTTC
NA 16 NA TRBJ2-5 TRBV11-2 CASSLRQGGIQETQYF TGTGCCAGCAGCTTACGCCAGGGGGGAATTCAAGAGACCCAGTACTTC
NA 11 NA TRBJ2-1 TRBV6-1 CASSPIDEQFF TGTGCCAGCAGTCCCATCGATGAGCAGTTCTTC
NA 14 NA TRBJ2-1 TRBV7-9 CASSPRRGPGEQFF TGTGCCAGCAGCCCCCGAAGGGGCCCTGGGGAGCAGTTCTTC
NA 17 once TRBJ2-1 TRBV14 CASSRFVTSSTYNEQFF TGTGCCAGCAGCCGTTTCGTAACTAGCAGCACTTACAATGAGCAGTTCTTC
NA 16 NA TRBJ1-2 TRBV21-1 CASTGSTRTDLYGYTF TGTGCCAGCACAGGGTCCACGAGGACAGATCTCTATGGCTACACCTTC
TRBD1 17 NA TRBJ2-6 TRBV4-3 CASSQDTGGAGANVLTF TGCGCCAGCAGCCAAGACACAGGGGGCGCCGGGGCCAACGTCCTGACTTTC
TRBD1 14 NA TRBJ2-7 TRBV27 CASRNRGRMSEQYF TGTGCCAGCAGAAACAGGGGGCGGATGAGCGAGCAGTACTTC
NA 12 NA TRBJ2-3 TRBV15 CATSRGRLPQYF TGTGCCACCAGCAGAGGACGGCTCCCGCAGTATTTT
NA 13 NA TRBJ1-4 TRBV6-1 CASAGRLTEKLFF TGTGCCAGCGCAGGGCGGTTAACAGAAAAACTGTTTTTT
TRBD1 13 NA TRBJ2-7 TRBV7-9 CASSLTGEGEQYF TGTGCCAGCAGCTTAACAGGGGAAGGCGAGCAGTACTTC
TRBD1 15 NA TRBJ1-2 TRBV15 CATSPPGQVSDGYTF TGTGCCACCAGCCCCCCGGGACAGGTTTCGGATGGCTACACCTTC
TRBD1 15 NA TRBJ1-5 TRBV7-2 CASSFVRGFYQPQHF TGTGCCAGCAGCTTCGTCAGGGGGTTTTATCAGCCCCAGCATTTT
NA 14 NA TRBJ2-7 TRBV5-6 CASSPGEFASEQYF TGTGCCAGCAGCCCCGGGGAGTTTGCCTCCGAGCAGTACTTC
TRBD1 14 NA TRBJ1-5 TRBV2 CASRGTDSNQPQHF TGTGCCAGCAGGGGGACAGATAGCAATCAGCCCCAGCATTTT
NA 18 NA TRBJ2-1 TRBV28 CASSTSSVLRRVYNEQFF TGTGCCAGCAGTACGTCTTCGGTTTTGCGGCGGGTCTACAATGAGCAGTTCTTC